The rows below give T cell receptor beta chains drawn from one sample of a study of CD8 T cells in ankylosing spondylitis. TCRdb recomputed calls from the 5' RACE reads with MiXCR, one row per CDR3 protein. Counted here are 200,000 to 300,000 distinct CDR3 sequences, about 11% occurring once; the ten biggest clones make up around 3%. Sequencing was performed on blood, either unsorted or a sorted T cell fraction (not recorded which). The receptors were gathered from a male donor with ankylosing spondylitis or in good health (not recorded which). Each CDR3 is given with its conserved first and last residue. The order of the fields is CDR3 length, clone size, V gene, J gene, D gene, CDR3 protein, CDR3 DNA. A D gene is named only where the DNA matches it firmly. A clone size is listed for some rows: how often the clone was seen (once, few, many), or a class if it is expanded.

>16|many|TRBV20-1|TRBJ1-2|NA
CSARETGTRGSYGYTF
TGCAGTGCTAGAGAGACCGGGACTCGGGGATCCTATGGCTACACCTTC
>14|many|TRBV18|TRBJ2-2|TRBD1
CASSGTGVAGELFF
TGTGCCAGCTCTGGGACAGGGGTCGCCGGGGAGCTGTTTTTT
>16|many|TRBV29-1|TRBJ1-2|TRBD1
CSVDEVRGTGNYGYTF
TGCAGCGTTGATGAAGTAAGGGGGACAGGGAACTATGGCTACACCTTC
>17|many|TRBV4-2|TRBJ2-7|TRBD1
CASSQDPRDRATYEQYF
TGTGCCAGCAGCCAAGATCCACGGGACAGGGCGACCTACGAGCAGTACTTC
>18|many|TRBV12-3/TRBV12-4|TRBJ2-1|TRBD2
CASTPGVAGGLVYNEQFF
TGTGCCAGCACTCCCGGGGTAGCGGGGGGGCTGGTTTACAATGAGCAGTTCTTC
>19|few|TRBV13|TRBJ2-6|TRBD1
CASSLEGDRDLSGANVLTF
TGTGCCAGCAGCTTAGAAGGGGACAGAGACCTCTCTGGGGCCAACGTCCTGACTTTC
>16|NA|TRBV10-3|TRBJ2-2|NA
CAISEGQGKSTGELFF
TGTGCCATCAGTGAAGGTCAGGGTAAGAGCACCGGGGAGCTGTTTTTT
>16|few|TRBV7-9|TRBJ2-7|TRBD1
CASSSTDRRSSYEQYF
TGTGCCAGCAGTTCAACGGACAGGAGGAGCTCCTACGAGCAGTACTTC
>13|few|TRBV20-1|TRBJ1-2|NA
CSARDGDREGYTF
TGCAGTGCTAGAGACGGAGATAGGGAAGGCTACACCTTC
>22|few|TRBV20-1|TRBJ2-3|TRBD2
CSAHVGGVGSGSTLYSTDTQYF
TGCAGTGCGCATGTTGGTGGGGTTGGTAGCGGGAGTACGTTGTATAGCACAGATACGCAGTATTTT